This T cell receptor (beta chain) was retrieved from a study of blood T cell repertoires in COVID-19. CDR3 length: 15 residues. Germline-derived CDR1 and CDR2 are SGHTA and FQGNSA. V was trimmed by 1 base and J by 0 bases, leaving 7 bases between them. TCRdb's table, derived via immunoSEQ multiplex PCR, lists solely in-frame clones and lacks some. The repertoire holds about 39,000 clones, approximately 83% seen once, with under 5.5% in the top ten. This rearrangement joins TRBV7-2 to TRBJ2-1, with D maybe TRBD2 (5 bases). The clonotype originates from a man in his forties with active COVID-19. Sequenced sample: peripheral blood. The CDR3 DNA sequence: TGTGCCAGCAGCTTAGAAGCGGACTCCTACAATGAGCAGTTCTTC. Translating gives CASSLEADSYNEQFF.